The rows below give T cell receptor beta chains drawn from one sample of a study of blood T cell repertoires in COVID-19. Produced via immunoSEQ multiplex PCR; TCRdb's table is partial and in-frame only. The top ten clones hold approximately 6.3% of a sample with roughly 70,000 clones, approximately 90% of them seen once. Sample: peripheral blood. These receptors originate from a woman older than 75 with active COVID-19. Each CDR3 is given with its conserved first and last residue. The D gene is left open where the match is weak. Rows give clone size only sometimes, using once, few, many, or a class for an expanded clone.

CASSQHPPRAEAFF	TGTGCCAGCAGCCAACACCCCCCCCGCGCTGAAGCTTTCTTT	TRBV3-1/TRBV3-2	TRBJ1-1	.	.
CAGSAGSMNTEAFF	TGTGCCGGCTCCGCAGGTTCCATGAACACTGAAGCTTTCTTT	TRBV6-5	TRBJ1-1	.	.
CASSSRVGTEAFF	TGTGCCAGCAGTAGCAGGGTGGGCACTGAAGCTTTCTTT	TRBV12-3/TRBV12-4	TRBJ1-1	.	.
CASSLDRQGEETQYF	TGTGCCAGCAGCTTGGACCGACAGGGCGAAGAGACCCAGTACTTC	TRBV7-8	TRBJ2-5	TRBD1	few
CSVGLQGFSTDTQYF	TGCAGCGTTGGATTACAGGGGTTTAGCACAGATACGCAGTATTTT	TRBV29-1	TRBJ2-3	TRBD1	.
CAIHSTGNTEAFF	TGTGCCATCCACTCTACAGGGAATACTGAAGCTTTCTTT	TRBV10-3	TRBJ1-1	.	.
CASSVAVVAQETQYF	TGTGCCAGCAGCGTAGCGGTCGTAGCCCAAGAGACCCAGTACTTC	TRBV14	TRBJ2-5	.	once
CAIQQGATANTEAFF	TGTGCCATCCAGCAGGGGGCCACGGCGAACACTGAAGCTTTCTTT	TRBV10-3	TRBJ1-1	TRBD1	.
CASSFGQGFNNEQFF	TGTGCCAGCAGTTTCGGGCAGGGCTTCAACAATGAGCAGTTCTTC	TRBV28	TRBJ2-1	.	.
CSTRRADVEQFF	TGCAGCACTAGGAGGGCAGATGTTGAGCAGTTCTTC	TRBV29-1	TRBJ2-1	.	.
CASGRDQPQHF	TGTGCGTCAGGTCGAGATCAGCCCCAGCATTTT	TRBV6-5	TRBJ1-5	.	few
CASSPNRGAAGANVLTF	TGTGCCAGCTCGCCCAACAGGGGCGCCGCTGGGGCCAACGTCCTGACTTTC	TRBV18	TRBJ2-6	TRBD1	once
CASSQGQETQYF	TGTGCCAGCTCACAGGGGCAAGAGACCCAGTACTTC	TRBV18	TRBJ2-5	.	.
CASSLNRDEKLFF	TGTGCCAGTAGCCTCAACAGGGATGAAAAACTGTTTTTT	TRBV19	TRBJ1-4	.	.
CASSYPGNGYTF	TGTGCCAGCAGTTACCCGGGGAATGGCTACACCTTC	TRBV6-6	TRBJ1-2	.	.
CATSRGLAGRTDTQYF	TGTGCCACCAGCAGAGGGCTAGCGGGAAGAACAGATACGCAGTATTTT	TRBV15	TRBJ2-3	TRBD2	few
CASSVFAVTREQYF	TGTGCCAGCAGCGTGTTTGCAGTTACCCGCGAGCAGTACTTC	TRBV9	TRBJ2-7	.	.
CASSVGTSGRQRYF	TGTGCCAGCAGTGTCGGCACTAGCGGGAGGCAACGGTATTTT	TRBV2	TRBJ2-3	TRBD2	.
CASSLTAGRTDTQYF	TGCGCCAGCAGCTTGACGGCGGGGCGCACAGATACGCAGTATTTT	TRBV5-1	TRBJ2-3	.	.
CASSVGGRHNEKLFF	TGTGCCAGCAGCGTAGGGGGCAGACATAATGAAAAACTGTTTTTT	TRBV9	TRBJ1-4	.	once
CASRADRGRVIAGGYEQFF	TGTGCCAGCAGAGCGGACAGGGGGCGCGTGATAGCGGGAGGGTATGAGCAGTTCTTC	TRBV5-5	TRBJ2-1	.	once
CATNLAGPYNEQFF	TGTGCCACCAATCTAGCGGGTCCCTACAATGAGCAGTTCTTC	TRBV19	TRBJ2-1	TRBD2	.
CASSRGGGDEQFF	TGTGCCAGCAGCCGTGGGGGAGGGGATGAGCAGTTCTTC	TRBV3-1/TRBV3-2	TRBJ2-1	TRBD2	.
CASSSGGAGEKLFF	TGTGCCAGCTCCTCGGGGGGGGCTGGTGAAAAACTGTTTTTT	TRBV6-5	TRBJ1-4	.	.
CASSMIDRVRTGELFF	TGTGCCAGTAGTATGATCGACAGGGTACGGACCGGGGAGCTGTTTTTT	TRBV19	TRBJ2-2	TRBD1	.
CASSQETSGSTDTQYF	TGTGCCAGCAGCCAAGAAACTAGCGGGAGCACAGATACGCAGTATTTT	TRBV4-2	TRBJ2-3	TRBD2	once
CASSGTYVVAAMSYEQYF	TGTGCCAGCAGTGGAACATACGTGGTAGCGGCGATGTCCTACGAGCAGTACTTC	TRBV6-4	TRBJ2-7	.	.
CASSFRQGITGELFF	TGTGCCAGCAGCTTCCGTCAGGGGATCACCGGGGAGCTGTTTTTT	TRBV11-3	TRBJ2-2	.	.
CASSSGTSYFYEQYF	TGTGCCAGCAGCTCGGGGACTAGCTATTTCTACGAGCAGTACTTC	TRBV5-4	TRBJ2-7	TRBD2	.